The clone carrying this T cell receptor beta chain was recorded at least ten times. The data derive from a study of Graves' ophthalmopathy and Graves' hyperthyroidism. The V gene's germline CDR1 is DFQATT and CDR2 SNEGSKA (reference sequence). The CDR3 totals 15 residues. After removal of 3 bases from V and 4 bases from J, the junction contained 9 bases not matched to a gene. Aged 18 to 65, hyperthyroidism patients had new diagnoses of under 2 months' duration. RNA transcripts were the source from which TCR beta CDR3 regions were amplified. HTBI-primed RT-PCR formed the first round, and a multiplex PCR formed the second. TCRdb reprocessed the multiplex PCR reads with MiXCR, giving one entry per CDR3 protein. This table holds 300,000 to 500,000 distinct CDR3 sequences, 15% found once.

This receptor was taken from a woman aged 18-29 years with stable Graves' hyperthyroidism. Sequencing was carried out using peripheral blood. V and J are TRBV20-1 and TRBJ2-7; 10 bases agree with TRBD1. For the CDR3, the DNA is TGCAGTGCTAGTGTATCGGACAGGGGGGGGTACGAGCAGTACTTC. It specifies CSASVSDRGGYEQYF.